This T cell receptor beta chain emerged from a study of blood T cell repertoires in COVID-19. Study summary: The samples span acute and convalescent COVID-19 from the United States, Italy and Spain.

V shed 9 bases and J 6 bases; nucleotides not matched to a gene: 8. Germline loops: CDR1 LNHNV, CDR2 YYDKDF (reference sequence). The CDR3 runs to 15 residues. Profiling relied on immunoSEQ multiplex PCR, and the TCRdb table lists in-frame clones only, not all of them. In the table there are around 290,000 clones, about 93% of which are singletons. The receptor was isolated from a woman in her twenties or thirties who had recovered from COVID-19. The chain is built from TRBV15 and TRBJ2-7, with 16 positions matching TRBD2. Sequenced material: PBMCs or T cells enriched from blood (not recorded which). The CDR3, as DNA: TGTGCCACGGGGACTAGCGGGAGGGCCTCCATCGAGCAGTACTTC. Translated: CATGTSGRASIEQYF.